Included here is one T cell receptor beta chain sequence, with context. Its target is unknown. CDR3 length: 16 amino acids. J gave up 4 bases and V 0 bases, and 4 bases lay outside the gene matches. Germline lookup yields CDR1 SGHRS and CDR2 YFSETQ. This specimen comes from a study of T cells in localized non-small cell lung cancer. General study points: Longer overall survival was associated with a higher density of T cells in the blood. In adjacent lung, a median approximately 60 of the top 100 tumor clones were found.

Profiled with immunoSEQ multiplex PCR; TCRdb holds only in-frame clones, not every one. Here the sample spans approximately 80,000 clones, approximately 80% being singletons. The V call is TRBV5-1, the J call TRBJ2-1; 10 bases fit TRBD2. The sequence was collected from an older female donor with stage I lung adenocarcinoma. Source: peripheral blood, taken before any cancer treatment. As DNA, the CDR3 is TGCGCCAGCAGCTTGGGGCTAGCGGGGGTTTACAATGAGCAGTTCTTC. Translation: CASSLGLAGVYNEQFF.